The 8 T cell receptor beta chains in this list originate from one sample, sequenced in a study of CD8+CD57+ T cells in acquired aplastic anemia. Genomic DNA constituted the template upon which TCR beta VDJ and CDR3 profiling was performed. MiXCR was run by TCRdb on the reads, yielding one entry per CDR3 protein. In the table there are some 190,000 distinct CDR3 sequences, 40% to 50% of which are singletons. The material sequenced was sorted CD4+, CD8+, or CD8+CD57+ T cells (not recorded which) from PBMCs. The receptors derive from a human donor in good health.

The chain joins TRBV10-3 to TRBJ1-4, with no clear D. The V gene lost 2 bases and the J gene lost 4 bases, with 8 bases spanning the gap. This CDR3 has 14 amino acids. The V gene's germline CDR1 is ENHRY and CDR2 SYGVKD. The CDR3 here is CAISEQEFNEKLFF. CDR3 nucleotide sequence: TGTGCCATCAGTGAGCAGGAGTTTAATGAAAAACTGTTTTTT.

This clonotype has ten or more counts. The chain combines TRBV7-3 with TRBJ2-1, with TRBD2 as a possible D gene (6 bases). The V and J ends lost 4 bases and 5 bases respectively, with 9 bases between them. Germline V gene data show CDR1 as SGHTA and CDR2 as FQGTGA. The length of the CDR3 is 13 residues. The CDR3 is CASSWDWNNEQFF. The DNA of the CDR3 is TGTGCCAGCAGCTGGGACTGGAACAATGAGCAGTTCTTC.

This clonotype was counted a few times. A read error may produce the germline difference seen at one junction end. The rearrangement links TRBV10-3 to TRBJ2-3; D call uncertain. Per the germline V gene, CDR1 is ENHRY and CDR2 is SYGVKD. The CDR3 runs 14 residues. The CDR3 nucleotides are TGTGCTATCAGTGAACCGGGCTTCACAGATACGCAGTATTTT. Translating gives CAISEPGFTDTQYF.

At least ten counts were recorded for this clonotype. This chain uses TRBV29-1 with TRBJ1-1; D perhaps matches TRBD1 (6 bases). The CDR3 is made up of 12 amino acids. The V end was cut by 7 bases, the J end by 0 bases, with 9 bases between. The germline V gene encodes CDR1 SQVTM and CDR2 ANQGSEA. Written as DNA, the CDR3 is TGCAGCGCCAGGGGCCTGAACACTGAAGCTTTCTTT. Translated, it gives CSARGLNTEAFF.

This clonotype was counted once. Here the CDR3 DNA reads TGTGCCAGCAGCACCGATGGAAGGAGGGACACTGAAGCTTTCTTT. Amino acid sequence: CASSTDGRRDTEAFF. This rearrangement joins TRBV7-9 to TRBJ1-1, with unresolved D. This CDR3 spans 15 amino acids. CDR1 and CDR2 from the germline V gene are SEHNR and FQNEAQ (reference sequence). Trimming stripped 5 bases from V and 3 bases from J, with 16 bases between.

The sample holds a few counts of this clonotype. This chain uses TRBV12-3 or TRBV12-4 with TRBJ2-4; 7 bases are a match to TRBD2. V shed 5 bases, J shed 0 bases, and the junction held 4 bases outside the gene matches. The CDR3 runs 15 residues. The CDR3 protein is CASSREGIAKNIQYF. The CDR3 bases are TGTGCCAGCAGTAGGGAGGGGATAGCCAAAAACATTCAGTACTTC.

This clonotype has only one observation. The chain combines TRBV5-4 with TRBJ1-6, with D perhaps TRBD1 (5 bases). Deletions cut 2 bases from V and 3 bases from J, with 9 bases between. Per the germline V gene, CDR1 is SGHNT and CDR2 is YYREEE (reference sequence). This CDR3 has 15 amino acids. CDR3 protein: CASSFETVYNSPLHF. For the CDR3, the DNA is TGTGCCAGCAGCTTCGAGACAGTCTATAATTCACCCCTCCACTTT.

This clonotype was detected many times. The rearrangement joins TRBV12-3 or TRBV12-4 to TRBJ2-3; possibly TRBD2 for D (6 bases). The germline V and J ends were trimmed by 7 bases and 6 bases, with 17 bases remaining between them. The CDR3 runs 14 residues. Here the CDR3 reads CASKPGLLVDTQYF. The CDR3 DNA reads TGTGCCAGCAAACCGGGACTCCTCGTGGATACGCAGTATTTT.